Following are 20 T cell receptor beta chains from one sample sequenced in a study of identifying expanded T cells in peripheral blood (dated by TCRdb to about 2019). To prepare the library, the immunoSEQ multiplex PCR assay was applied. Entries here come from immuneACCESS through TCRdb and include only in-frame sequences with V and J called. Some clones fail to appear in such tables; in the studies checked, an unresolved V gene covers under half of the shortfall, and the cause of the remainder is unknown. The sample table shows 75,000 to 95,000 clones, and roughly 85% are seen once. Of the sample, roughly 4% is held by the ten largest clones. The sequenced sample consisted of blood. The receptors originated from a person aged 18-70 years in good health.

The CDR3 reads CASSLMREHEQFF. CDR3 bases: TGTGCCAGCAGCTTAATGAGGGAACATGAGCAGTTCTTC. The chain uses TRBV7-2 and TRBJ2-1; D possibly corresponds to TRBD2 (5 bases). The CDR3 is made up of 13 amino acids. The germline gives CDR1 SGHTA, CDR2 FQGNSA. The V end was cut by 2 bases, the J end by 8 bases, with 10 bases between.

V gene TRBV6-1 combines with J gene TRBJ2-7, with 9 positions matching TRBD2. Germline V gene data show CDR1 as MNHNS and CDR2 as SASEGT. The CDR3 totals 15 residues. V lost 2 bases, J lost 0 bases, and 2 bases stayed unmatched. CDR3 sequence reads: CASSELAGSSYEQYF. In DNA, the CDR3 is TGTGCCAGCAGTGAACTAGCGGGGAGCTCCTACGAGCAGTACTTC.

V is TRBV19 and J is TRBJ1-2, with 8 positions matching TRBD1. Germline V gives CDR1 LNHDA, CDR2 SQIVND (reference sequence). The CDR3 is made up of 16 amino acids. The V segment lost 3 bases and the J segment 5 bases; nucleotides outside the gene matches: 11. CDR3 amino acids: CASSMDGQGEGYGYTF. CDR3 bases: TGTGCCAGTAGTATGGATGGACAGGGAGAAGGGTATGGCTACACCTTC. Variable domain in full (rest from reference TRBV19 and TRBJ1-2): DGGITQSPKYLFRKEGQNVTLSCEQNLNHDAMYWYRQDPGQGLRLIYYSQIVNDFQKGDIAEGYSVSREKKESFPLTVTSAQKNPTAFYLCASSMDGQGEGYGYTFGSGTRLTVV.

The genes are TRBV19 and TRBJ2-4; TRBD2 aligns across 13 bases. CDR3 length equals 12 residues. Per the germline V gene, CDR1 is LNHDA and CDR2 is SQIVND (reference sequence). After removal of 8 bases from V and 8 bases from J, the junction contained 0 bases not matched to a gene. CDR3 DNA: TGTGCCAGTGGGACTAGCGGGGACATTCAGTACTTC. The encoded protein is CASGTSGDIQYF. The complete variable domain, with remaining parts taken from reference TRBV19 and TRBJ2-4, reads DGGITQSPKYLFRKEGQNVTLSCEQNLNHDAMYWYRQDPGQGLRLIYYSQIVNDFQKGDIAEGYSVSREKKESFPLTVTSAQKNPTAFYLCASGTSGDIQYFGAGTRLSVL.

This clone was counted between two and nine times. The chain carries TRBV18 and TRBJ2-7, with TRBD1 as a possible D gene (6 bases). Trimming stripped 3 bases from V and 1 base from J, with 7 bases between. Per the germline V gene, CDR1 is KGHSH and CDR2 is LQKENI. This CDR3 has 13 amino acids. The CDR3 sequence is CASSPRGSYEQYF. CDR3 DNA: TGTGCCAGCTCACCGAGGGGGTCCTACGAGCAGTACTTC.

The genes are TRBV29-1 and TRBJ1-2, with D uncertain. V was clipped by 3 bases and J by 1 base, with 6 bases between them. The CDR3 has 12 residues. Germline lookup yields CDR1 SQVTM and CDR2 ANQGSEA. CDR3 amino acids: CSVDRINYGYTF. The CDR3 DNA is TGCAGCGTTGACAGGATTAACTATGGCTACACCTTC.

The chain recombines TRBV6-1 with TRBJ2-2; no firm D call. The CDR3 consists of 15 residues. From germline, CDR1 is MNHNS and CDR2 SASEGT. V lost 4 bases and J 1 base, leaving 10 bases between the germline ends. CDR3 sequence (DNA): TGTGCCAGCAGTGCGACGCTTTGGAACACCGGGGAGCTGTTTTTT. It translates to CASSATLWNTGELFF.

The chain is built from TRBV11-2 and TRBJ2-7, with D perhaps matching TRBD2 (7 bases). Looked up from germline, CDR1 is SGHAT and CDR2 is FQNNGV. Trimming cost V 5 bases and J 0 bases, with 17 bases left between them. The CDR3 is 16 amino acids. For the CDR3, the DNA is TGTGCCAGCAGCCGTCCCGGGGGGCGATCCTCCTACGAGCAGTACTTC. Its translation: CASSRPGGRSSYEQYF.

V gene TRBV4-1 combines with J gene TRBJ1-4; D is undetermined. The CDR3 runs 17 residues. V dropped 4 bases and J dropped 5 bases, with 20 bases sitting between them. Germline CDR1 is MGHRA and CDR2 is YSYEKL. The CDR3 DNA reads TGCGCCAGCAGCCCTGTCATGGATAGCAGGAGGAATGAAAAACTGTTTTTT. Translated, it gives CASSPVMDSRRNEKLFF.

V is TRBV7-2 and J is TRBJ1-6; TRBD1 might be the D (5 bases). The germline V and J ends were trimmed by 5 bases and 11 bases, with 19 bases remaining between them. This CDR3 comprises 15 residues. Germline V gives CDR1 SGHTA, CDR2 FQGNSA. CDR3 DNA: TGTGCCAGCAGCCTAGAGGGCAGGGCCGTCACACCCCTCCACTTT. Encoded protein: CASSLEGRAVTPLHF. Complete variable domain (other parts from reference TRBV7-2 and TRBJ1-6): GAGVSQSPSNKVTEKGKDVELRCDPISGHTALYWYRQSLGQGLEFLIYFQGNSAPDKSGLPSDRFSAERTGGSVSTLTIQRTQQEDSAVYLCASSLEGRAVTPLHFGNGTRLTVT.

In this sample, this clone turned up once. The chain recombines TRBV5-6 with TRBJ1-2; tentative D call: TRBD1 (6 bases). The CDR3 has 15 residues. In germline, CDR1 is SGHDT, CDR2 YYEEEE. Trimming took 0 bases from V and 1 from J, leaving 10 bases between them. The CDR3 DNA reads TGTGCCAGCAGCTTGGTTCCAGGGGATAACTATGGCTACACCTTC. Translation: CASSLVPGDNYGYTF.

A note on this clone: Additional DNA sequences in this sample encode the identical CDR3. This chain links TRBV7-2 with TRBJ1-1; weak D call: TRBD1 (5 bases). V lost 2 bases and J 1 base, leaving 8 bases between the germline ends. Germline CDR1 SGHTA, CDR2 FQGNSA. CDR3 length: 14 amino acids. In DNA, the CDR3 is TGTGCCAGCAGCTTAAGGCAGGGGAACACTGAAGCTTTCTTT. Protein: CASSLRQGNTEAFF.

This chain joins TRBV11-3 and TRBJ1-2, with TRBD1 matching 7 bases. CDR1 and CDR2 from the germline V gene are SGHNT and YENEEA. This CDR3 has 19 amino acids. Losses at the gene ends were 1 base for V and 0 bases for J; bases not matched to a gene: 14. This CDR3 is CASSLGSFLGDSSNYGYTF. The CDR3 region has the DNA TGTGCCAGCAGCTTAGGATCCTTCCTCGGGGACAGCTCTAACTATGGCTACACCTTC.

In DNA, the CDR3 is TGTGCCAGCAGCTCCTTAGGGGCAGGTGGCTACACCTTC. This sequence encodes CASSSLGAGGYTF. The chain joins TRBV5-6 to TRBJ1-2, with TRBD1 as a possible D gene (5 bases). Per the germline V gene, CDR1 is SGHDT and CDR2 is YYEEEE. V dropped 3 bases and J dropped 7 bases, with 13 bases sitting between them. The CDR3 covers 13 residues.

The V call is TRBV5-1, the J call TRBJ2-7; D is possibly TRBD2 (6 bases). This CDR3 region has 15 residues. V gave up 0 bases and J gave up 2 bases, with 12 bases separating them. From germline, CDR1 is SGHRS and CDR2 YFSETQ. The CDR3 loop reads CASSLAPSAAYEQYF. The CDR3 region has the DNA TGCGCCAGCAGCTTGGCGCCTAGCGCGGCCTACGAGCAGTACTTC.

The chain combines TRBV11-2 with TRBJ2-1; D ambiguous. The CDR3 spans 14 residues. Germline values: CDR1 SGHAT, CDR2 FQNNGV. Trimming took 1 base from V and 4 from J, leaving 8 bases between them. The CDR3 sequence: CASSLVGPYNEQFF. For the CDR3, the DNA is TGTGCCAGCAGCTTAGTAGGCCCGTACAATGAGCAGTTCTTC.

The chain has TRBV2 and TRBJ1-4; D is unclear. In germline, CDR1 is SNHLY, CDR2 FYNNEI. The CDR3 has 14 amino acids. V dropped 3 bases and J dropped 2 bases, with 7 bases sitting between them. The CDR3 loop reads CASSEKSTNEKLFF. The CDR3 DNA follows: TGTGCCAGCAGTGAGAAGTCGACTAATGAAAAACTGTTTTTT.

The chain links TRBV6-5 to TRBJ2-3, with a possible D match to TRBD2 (7 bases). Looked up from germline, CDR1 is MNHEY and CDR2 is SVGAGI. The V end lost 4 bases, the J end lost 5 bases, and 13 bases lay between the germline ends. The CDR3 contains 14 residues. In nucleotides, the CDR3 is TGTGCCAGCAGTTCCAGGGGAGGGGGAGATACGCAGTATTTT. Its protein product is CASSSRGGGDTQYF.

The V and J genes are TRBV6-6 and TRBJ1-6, with 9 positions matching TRBD1. Germline trimming cut 6 bases from V and 7 bases from J; bases unmatched to any gene: 7. CDR1 and CDR2 (germline): MNHNY, SVGAGI (reference sequence). CDR3 size: 15 residues. The chain's CDR3 is CASSSRDRDNSPLHF. The DNA for the CDR3 is TGTGCCAGCAGCAGCCGGGACAGGGACAATTCACCCCTCCACTTT.

V is TRBV18 and J is TRBJ2-2; 7 bases line up with TRBD1. Trimming at V came to 1 base and at J to 0 bases, leaving 2 bases not matched to a gene. From germline, CDR1 is KGHSH and CDR2 LQKENI. The CDR3 is 16 residues long. The CDR3 loop is CASSPRQGTNTGELFF. CDR3 nucleotides: TGTGCCAGCTCACCACGACAGGGCACGAACACCGGGGAGCTGTTTTTT.